This T cell receptor (beta chain) stems from a study of blood T cell repertoires in COVID-19. The CDR3 consists of 18 residues. Germline lookup yields CDR1 SGHAT and CDR2 FQNNGV. Trimming at V came to 1 base and at J to 2 bases, leaving 13 bases not matched to a gene. Produced via immunoSEQ multiplex PCR; TCRdb's table is partial and in-frame only. The table shows 300,000 to 400,000 clones, with approximately 86% occurring only once. The rearrangement links TRBV11-2 to TRBJ2-7, with 8 bases fitting TRBD1. Sequencing was performed on peripheral blood. This TCR was recovered from a woman aged 55-69 years with COVID-19, enrolled during active disease. The CDR3 DNA reads as TGTGCCAGCAGCTTAGTCCTGGAAGGGACAGGACGCCCCTACGAGCAGTACTTC. The encoded protein is CASSLVLEGTGRPYEQYF.